These 19 T cell receptor beta chains were all obtained from the same sample, sequenced in a study of cytomegalovirus exposure and HLA in healthy donors. PCR primers comprised 60 Vbeta and 13 Jbeta primers. Profiling relied on immunoSEQ multiplex PCR, and the TCRdb table lists in-frame clones only, not all of them. This repertoire shows roughly 200,000 clones, 8.5% to 10% found once; its top ten account for approximately 1.5%. The material sequenced was PBMCs. These receptors were taken from a woman in her 30s in good health and CMV-seropositive.

The V call is TRBV27, the J call TRBJ2-3; TRBD1 aligns across 7 bases. Germline-derived CDR1 and CDR2 are MNHEY and SMNVEV (reference sequence). The ends lost 2 bases at V and 5 bases at J; junction bases unmatched: 4. There are 14 residues in the CDR3. For the CDR3, the DNA is TGTGCCAGCAGTTTAGGGACAGATGGAGATACGCAGTATTTT. This encodes CASSLGTDGDTQYF.

This clone was detected a few times. The chain is built from TRBV11-2 and TRBJ2-7, with D possibly matching TRBD2 (5 bases). Germline-derived CDR1 and CDR2 are SGHAT and FQNNGV. The CDR3 covers 15 residues. Trimming stripped 3 bases from V and 1 base from J, with 13 bases between. The CDR3 reads CASSLWTATSYEQYF. The CDR3 bases are TGTGCCAGCAGCTTGTGGACTGCCACGTCCTACGAGCAGTACTTC.

V usage is TRBV5-1 and J usage is TRBJ2-7, with 10 bases matching TRBD1. Trimming cost V 3 bases and J 2 bases; bases outside gene matches: 8. Germline CDR1 is SGHRS and CDR2 is YFSETQ. The CDR3 length is 16 residues. The CDR3 here is CASSWQGQGGAYEQYF. The CDR3 DNA follows: TGCGCCAGCAGCTGGCAAGGACAGGGGGGTGCCTACGAGCAGTACTTC.

This clone turned up a few times. The rearrangement links TRBV19 to TRBJ1-2; no firm D call. Germline V gene data show CDR1 as LNHDA and CDR2 as SQIVND (reference sequence). The length of the CDR3 is 15 residues. Trimming cost V 1 base and J 4 bases, with 13 bases left between them. The CDR3 loop reads CASSIGGGWLYGYTF. Here the CDR3 DNA reads TGTGCCAGTAGTATAGGAGGAGGGTGGCTCTATGGCTACACCTTC.

There are a few counts of this clone. The chain's CDR3 is CASSWDRGFGYTF. For the CDR3, the DNA is TGTGCCAGCAGTTGGGACAGGGGATTTGGCTACACCTTC. The chain employs TRBV2 and TRBJ1-2; the match to TRBD1 covers 10 bases. J lost 7 bases, V lost 5 bases, and 4 bases had no gene match. Per the germline V gene, CDR1 is SNHLY and CDR2 is FYNNEI. The length of the CDR3 is 13 residues.

This clone turned up a few times. The V gene is TRBV7-8, the J gene TRBJ1-1, with TRBD1 as a possible D gene (5 bases). Germline values: CDR1 SGHVS, CDR2 FQNEAQ. The V and J ends lost 5 bases and 7 bases respectively, with 11 bases between them. CDR3 length: 12 amino acids. The CDR3 protein is CASSPGHVEAFF. In DNA form, the CDR3 reads TGTGCCAGCAGCCCAGGACACGTTGAAGCTTTCTTT.

The chain couples TRBV30 to TRBJ2-1; TRBD1 is a possible D gene (6 bases). The V end was cut by 5 bases, the J end by 0 bases, with 8 bases between. Germline-derived CDR1 and CDR2 are GTSNPN and SVGIG (reference sequence). The CDR3 totals 13 residues. The CDR3 DNA is TGTGCCTGGCACAGGGACTCCTACAATGAGCAGTTCTTC. Protein: CAWHRDSYNEQFF.

The chain recombines TRBV27 with TRBJ2-7; 7 bases match TRBD2. V shed 3 bases and J 4 bases; nucleotides not matched to a gene: 9. This CDR3 spans 15 amino acids. Germline V lookup: CDR1 MNHEY, CDR2 SMNVEV (reference sequence). The CDR3 DNA is TGTGCCAGCAGTTTTGTGGGAGGGCCGCGATACGAGCAGTACTTC. It encodes CASSFVGGPRYEQYF.

The chain is built from TRBV9 and TRBJ1-2, with D unresolved. This CDR3 has 11 residues. V lost 3 bases to trimming and J lost 7 bases, with 7 bases between them. The germline CDR1 and CDR2 sequences are SGDLS and YYNGEE. DNA of the CDR3: TGTGCCAGCAGCGCCCAAGCTGGCTACACCTTC. This translates into CASSAQAGYTF.

This clone was counted a few times. V and J are TRBV7-2 and TRBJ2-3; D ambiguous. V dropped 5 bases and J dropped 2 bases, with 14 bases sitting between them. The CDR3 has 15 residues. CDR1 is SGHTA, CDR2 FQGNSA, per germline. CDR3 coding DNA: TGTGCCAGCAGCCCCGCCCAAGCGATCACAGATACGCAGTATTTT. It encodes CASSPAQAITDTQYF.

This clone has just a few counts. Other nucleotide sequences from this sample produce the same CDR3. The gene calls are TRBV5-6 and TRBJ1-5, with 7 bases identical to TRBD1. The V segment lost 0 bases and the J segment 2 bases; nucleotides outside the gene matches: 5. The CDR3 is 16 residues long. CDR1 and CDR2 (germline): SGHDT, YYEEEE. The CDR3 region is CASSLGQGGRNQPQHF. CDR3 sequence (DNA): TGTGCCAGCAGCTTGGGGCAGGGGGGACGCAATCAGCCCCAGCATTTT.

The gene calls are TRBV19 and TRBJ1-5; TRBD1 might be the D (5 bases). The CDR3 contains 15 residues. Germline CDR1 LNHDA, CDR2 SQIVND (reference sequence). V was shortened by 1 base and J by 4 bases, with 11 bases between the two germline ends. The CDR3 DNA is TGTGCCAGTAGTATAGCGGCAGGGCAAAATCAGCCCCAGCATTTT. Translated: CASSIAAGQNQPQHF.

The chain employs TRBV5-6 and TRBJ1-1, with a weak D call TRBD1 (6 bases). The germline V and J ends were trimmed by 0 bases and 2 bases, with 11 bases remaining between them. CDR1 and CDR2 from the germline V gene are SGHDT and YYEEEE. The CDR3 consists of 15 residues. CDR3 sequence (DNA): TGTGCCAGCAGCTTGGCCGGGGGGCTAAACACTGAAGCTTTCTTT. Translation: CASSLAGGLNTEAFF.

There are a few counts of this clone. The rearrangement links TRBV5-1 to TRBJ2-5; 7 bases line up with TRBD1. The ends lost 5 bases at V and 1 base at J; junction bases unmatched: 2. Germline values: CDR1 SGHRS, CDR2 YFSETQ. This CDR3 contains 13 residues. CDR3 nucleotide sequence: TGCGCCAGCAGTGACAGGGCCCAAGAGACCCAGTACTTC. It codes for CASSDRAQETQYF. The full variable domain, completed using reference TRBV5-1 and TRBJ2-5, is KAGVTQTPRYLIKTRGQQVTLSCSPISGHRSVSWYQQTPGQGLQFLFEYFSETQRNKGNFPGRFSGRQFSNSRSEMNVSTLELGDSALYLCASSDRAQETQYFGPGTRLLVL.

This clone showed up many times. The chain is built from TRBV15 and TRBJ2-1; D gene unclear. CDR3 length: 14 residues. Trimming took 0 bases from V and 7 from J, leaving 10 bases between them. Germline CDR1 LNHNV, CDR2 YYDKDF (reference sequence). CDR3 in DNA: TGTGCCACCAGCAGAGATATTGAGGTGAATGAGCAGTTCTTC. Translating gives CATSRDIEVNEQFF.

This clone was seen a handful of times. V is TRBV4-1 and J is TRBJ1-2, with D possibly being TRBD1 (5 bases). The CDR3 contains 18 residues. Germline CDR1 is MGHRA and CDR2 is YSYEKL. V was cut by 1 base and J by 5 bases, with 23 bases left in between. In DNA form, the CDR3 reads TGCGCCAGCAGCCAAGTCACTGCGGGGGAAGGATCAGGTTATGGCTACACCTTC. Its protein product is CASSQVTAGEGSGYGYTF.

This rearrangement joins TRBV13 to TRBJ2-7; D gene ambiguous. The CDR3 is 14 residues long. The germline V and J ends were trimmed by 1 base and 0 bases, with 7 bases remaining between them. Germline CDR1 is PRHDT and CDR2 is FYEKMQ (reference sequence). DNA of the CDR3: TGTGCCAGCAGCTTAGAGCTTAGCTCCTACGAGCAGTACTTC. Translated: CASSLELSSYEQYF.

The V call is TRBV5-4, the J call TRBJ2-7, with 7 bases matching TRBD2. The V gene end was trimmed by 0 bases and the J gene end by 5 bases; junction bases not matched to a gene: 14. CDR1 and CDR2 (germline): SGHNT, YYREEE (reference sequence). The CDR3 has 17 amino acids. This CDR3 is CASSLALTSYGGDEQYF. The CDR3 bases are TGTGCCAGCAGCTTGGCCCTGACTAGCTACGGTGGCGACGAGCAGTACTTC.

The V and J genes are TRBV4-1 and TRBJ2-5; 10 bases align to TRBD2. The DNA end is more similar to TRBJ2-7, so the J call may be wrong. Germline values: CDR1 MGHRA, CDR2 YSYEKL. The length of the CDR3 is 16 residues. Here the CDR3 reads CASSQAEREGRDEQYF. The CDR3 nucleotides are TGCGCCAGCAGCCAAGCTGAGCGGGAGGGCCGGGACGAGCAGTACTTC.